These 3 T cell receptor beta chains came from one sample sequenced in a study of cytomegalovirus exposure and HLA in healthy donors. TCRdb's copy holds only in-frame clones and misses some; the assay was immunoSEQ multiplex PCR. The repertoire has 110,000 to 150,000 clones, 94% of them found once; the top ten carry around 1.9%. What was sequenced was PBMCs. Every receptor here comes from a man aged 18 to 30 in good health and CMV-seropositive.

The chain has TRBV29-1 and TRBJ2-7; tentative D call: TRBD2 (6 bases). The length of the CDR3 is 12 residues. Trimming took off 5 bases at V and 3 bases at J, with 11 bases between the two ends. Germline CDR1 SQVTM, CDR2 ANQGSEA. Here the CDR3 reads CSVLAEGYEQYF. The CDR3 nucleotides read TGCAGCGTTTTAGCGGAGGGCTACGAGCAGTACTTC.

J is TRBJ2-5 and V is TRBV7-9, with D perhaps matching TRBD1 (5 bases). The germline V gene has CDR1 SEHNR and CDR2 FQNEAQ (reference sequence). This CDR3 contains 11 residues. Trimming shortened V by 3 bases and J by 14 bases, and 13 bases separated the two germline ends. The CDR3, as DNA: TGTGCCAGCAGCTTCGCGACAGACCCCTACTTC. Amino acids: CASSFATDPYF.

The chain is built from TRBV6-1 and TRBJ2-7; a possible D gene is TRBD1 (5 bases). The V gene lost 1 base and the J gene lost 3 bases, with 25 bases spanning the gap. This CDR3 spans 19 amino acids. CDR1 is MNHNS and CDR2 is SASEGT in the germline V gene. The CDR3 bases are TGTGCCAGCAGTGAAGAAGGAGACACGGCCAGGGTAATTCTCTACGAGCAGTACTTC. Translated, it gives CASSEEGDTARVILYEQYF.